Detailed here is one T cell receptor (beta chain). Its antigen is as yet unknown. The entry originates in a study of graft-versus-host responses after intestinal transplantation. Study summary: The recipients all started with anti-thymocyte globulin induction and then took tacrolimus and steroids for 2 to 3 years.

The method was immunoSEQ multiplex PCR; TCRdb's version includes in-frame clones alone and lacks a portion of them. This table holds around 93,000 clones, around nine tenths found once. Broader study findings: Subjects displaying graft-donor T cell macrochimerism possessed elevated graft-versus-host to host-versus-graft clonal ratios inside allografts. Recipient bone marrow held GvH clones, some seen earlier in ileum or blood.

Germline V gene data show CDR1 as MNHNY and CDR2 as SVGAGI (reference sequence). This CDR3 contains 15 residues. V gave up 2 bases and J gave up 4 bases, with 12 bases separating them. The V and J genes are TRBV6-6 and TRBJ1-3; D not resolved. The sequence was obtained from a human donor who received an intestinal transplant. Material: unstimulated CD8+ T cells sorted from spleen or lymph node cells, obtained before intestinal transplant. CDR3 sequence (DNA): TGTGCCAGCAGTTACGGATGGGGAGCAGGAAACACCATATATTTT. Residues: CASSYGWGAGNTIYF.